Sequencing of this T cell receptor (beta chain) was carried out in a study of human T cells and chemical hapten exposure. For the study at large: Researchers reported sensitizing an approximately 2 cm by approximately 2 cm upper inner arm skin site with 2% DPC.

Study-level findings and limits: Counts of expanded TCRs (at PT1) showed a positive correlation with patch test score.

On this clonotype: Its antigen is as yet unknown. A much larger clone lies a single base off, so this may be a read error.

Specified time point: patch test 2, 6 weeks after DPC sensitization. Treatment given: therapeutic diphenylcyclopropenone sensitization with weekly scalp DPC. CDR1 and CDR2 (germline): DFQATT, SNEGSKA (reference sequence). This CDR3 spans 13 amino acids. TCRdb re-analysed the RACE reads in MiXCR, keeping a single row per CDR3 protein. This sample yields tens of thousands of distinct CDR3 sequences, of which around 6.7% are seen a single time; 1.3% belongs to the top ten. V gene TRBV20-1 combines with J gene TRBJ1-2, with 7 bases fitting TRBD1. Here the sequenced sample was whole blood, taken in connection with sensitization to the hapten diphenylcyclopropenone (DPC). The TCR was taken from a woman aged 30 to 39 with alopecia areata. Some clones in this sample may be carry-over from other donors' samples. CDR3 protein: CSARDRISYRYTF. The CDR3, as DNA: TGCAGTGCGCGGGACAGAATTTCCTATCGCTACACCTTC.